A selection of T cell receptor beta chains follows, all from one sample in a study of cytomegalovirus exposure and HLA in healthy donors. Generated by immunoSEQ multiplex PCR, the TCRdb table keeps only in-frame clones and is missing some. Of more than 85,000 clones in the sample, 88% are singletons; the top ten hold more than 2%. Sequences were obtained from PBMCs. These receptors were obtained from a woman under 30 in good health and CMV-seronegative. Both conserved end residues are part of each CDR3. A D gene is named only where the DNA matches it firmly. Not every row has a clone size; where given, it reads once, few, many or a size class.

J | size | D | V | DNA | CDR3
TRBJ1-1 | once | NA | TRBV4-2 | TGTGCCAGCAGCCAAGACCCAGGCTTGAACACTGAAGCTTTCTTT | CASSQDPGLNTEAFF
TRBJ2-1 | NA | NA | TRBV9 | TGTGCCAGCAGTGGGCCAGGCAATGAGCAGTTCTTC | CASSGPGNEQFF
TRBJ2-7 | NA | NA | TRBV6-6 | TGTGCCAGCAGTGTCGGACAGCTCTACGAGCAGTACTTC | CASSVGQLYEQYF
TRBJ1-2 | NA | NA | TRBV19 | TGTGCCAGTAGTATGGAGGGGGGCTACACCTTC | CASSMEGGYTF
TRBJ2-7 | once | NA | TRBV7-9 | TGTGCCAGCAGCTCCAACTACGAGCAGTACTTC | CASSSNYEQYF
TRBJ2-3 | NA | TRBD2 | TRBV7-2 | TGTGCCAGCAGACCTAGCGGGGGTTACACAGATACGCAGTATTTT | CASRPSGGYTDTQYF
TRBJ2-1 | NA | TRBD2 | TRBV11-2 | TGTGCCAGCAGCCTAGGACTAGCGGGAGATTACGACAATGAGCAGTTCTTC | CASSLGLAGDYDNEQFF
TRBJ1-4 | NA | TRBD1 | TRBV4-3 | TGCGCCAGCAGCCAAGGGGACAGGAACGAAAAACTGTTTTTT | CASSQGDRNEKLFF
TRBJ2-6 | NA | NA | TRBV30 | TGTGCCTGGAGTGGAGGCTCTGGGGCCAACGTCCTGACTTTC | CAWSGGSGANVLTF
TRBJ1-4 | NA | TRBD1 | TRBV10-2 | TGCGCCAGCAGTATTCGGGGACAGGGGGCACGTGATGAAAAACTGTTTTTT | CASSIRGQGARDEKLFF
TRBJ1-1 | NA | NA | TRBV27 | TGTGCCAGCAGTTTTTACGGGGGGAGGAACACTGAAGCTTTCTTT | CASSFYGGRNTEAFF
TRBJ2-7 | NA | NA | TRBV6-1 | TGTGCCAGCAGGCCCCAAGAGTCAAACTCCTACGAGCAGTACTTC | CASRPQESNSYEQYF
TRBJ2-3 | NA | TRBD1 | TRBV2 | TGTGCCAGCAGGTGGACAGGCCGAGAGTTGGAAGATACGCAGTATTTT | CASRWTGRELEDTQYF
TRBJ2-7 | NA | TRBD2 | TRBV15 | TGTGCCACGGGGGTAGCGGGCTCTAGCTCCTACGAGCAGTACTTC | CATGVAGSSSYEQYF
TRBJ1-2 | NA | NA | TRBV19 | TGTGCCAGTAGACCGGGACTGTATGGCTACACCTTC | CASRPGLYGYTF
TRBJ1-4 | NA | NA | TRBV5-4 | TGTGCCAGCAGCTTGGTCGGGGGAGGCGGAAATGAAAAACTGTTTTTT | CASSLVGGGGNEKLFF
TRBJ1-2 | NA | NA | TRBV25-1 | TGTGCCAGCAGCGATCAGGGGATCGGCTATGGCTACACCTTC | CASSDQGIGYGYTF
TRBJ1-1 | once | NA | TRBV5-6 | TGTGCCAGCAGCGTCGGGGGTCACACTGAAGCTTTCTTT | CASSVGGHTEAFF
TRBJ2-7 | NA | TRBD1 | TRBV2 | TGTGCCAGCAGTGAAGGGAAGGGGGCGGTCGAGCAGTACTTC | CASSEGKGAVEQYF
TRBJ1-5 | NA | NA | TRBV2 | TGTGCCAGCACGGACAGTAGCAATCAGCCCCAGCATTTT | CASTDSSNQPQHF
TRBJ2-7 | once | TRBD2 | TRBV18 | TGTGCCAGCTCATCAGGACTAGCGGAGTCCTACGAGCAGTACTTC | CASSSGLAESYEQYF
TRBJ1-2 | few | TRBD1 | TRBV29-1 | TGCAGCGTTCTCCCAGGGGGGCACTATGGCTACACCTTC | CSVLPGGHYGYTF
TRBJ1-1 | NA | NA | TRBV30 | TGTGCCTGGAGGAGACGGGAAGGCACTGAAGCTTTCTTT | CAWRRREGTEAFF
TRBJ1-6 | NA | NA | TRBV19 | TGTGCCAGTGCCCACCCGACAGGCATCTCCTATAATTCACCCCTCCACTTT | CASAHPTGISYNSPLHF
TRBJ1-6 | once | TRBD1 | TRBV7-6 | TGTGCCAGCAGCTCACATTCAGGGGGCCTATCACCCCTCCACTTT | CASSSHSGGLSPLHF
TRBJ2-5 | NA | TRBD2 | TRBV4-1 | TGCGCCAGCAGCCAAGCGGGGGGGACCCAAGAGACCCAGTACTTC | CASSQAGGTQETQYF
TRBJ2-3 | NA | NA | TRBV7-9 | TGTGCCAGCAGCTTAGTGGCCGGCGGGCCGCAGTATTTT | CASSLVAGGPQYF
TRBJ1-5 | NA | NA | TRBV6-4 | TGTGCCAGCAGTGAAGCAGGGGACAATCAGCCCCAGCATTTT | CASSEAGDNQPQHF
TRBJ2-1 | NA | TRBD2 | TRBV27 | TGTGCCAGCAGTTTATTTCTCGCGGGGGGCCCTCAGTTCTTC | CASSLFLAGGPQFF
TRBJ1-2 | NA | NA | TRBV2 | TGTGCCAGCAGTGAACAGGGTGGTGGCTACACCTTC | CASSEQGGGYTF
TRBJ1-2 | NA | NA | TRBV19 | TGTGCCAGTAGTGTAACGACAGCTTCTAACTATGGCTACACCTTC | CASSVTTASNYGYTF
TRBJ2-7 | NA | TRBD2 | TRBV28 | TGTGCCAGCAGAAGTCCGGGACTAGCCTACGAGCAGTACTTC | CASRSPGLAYEQYF
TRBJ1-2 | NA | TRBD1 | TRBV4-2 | TGTGCCAGCAGCCAAGAGACAGGGGGCTGGGAAGGCTACACCTTC | CASSQETGGWEGYTF
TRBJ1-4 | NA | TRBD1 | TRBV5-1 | TGCGCCAGCAGCCCGGGGGACAGCGAAGAAAAACTGTTTTTT | CASSPGDSEEKLFF
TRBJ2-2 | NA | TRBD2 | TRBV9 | TGTGCCAGCAGCGTAGAACTAGCGGACGGGGAGCTGTTTTTT | CASSVELADGELFF
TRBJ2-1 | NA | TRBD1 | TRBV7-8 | TGTGCCAGCAGCTCGGGTTCCGGGACAGTCAGCTCCTACAATGAGCAGTTCTTC | CASSSGSGTVSSYNEQFF
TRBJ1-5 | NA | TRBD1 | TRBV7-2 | TGTGCCAGCAGCTTTCAGGGGGGTCTCAATCAGCCCCAGCATTTT | CASSFQGGLNQPQHF
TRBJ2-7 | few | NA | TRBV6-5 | TGTGCCAGCAGATACCAACCGACAGCCTCCTACGAGCAGTACTTC | CASRYQPTASYEQYF
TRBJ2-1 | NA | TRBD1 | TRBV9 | TGTGCCAGCAGCTCTCGGACAGGCCTGGGGCAGTTCTTC | CASSSRTGLGQFF
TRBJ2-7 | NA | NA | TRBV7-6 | TGTGCCAGCAGTGGGGGGGCTGGTTCCTACGAGCAGTACTTC | CASSGGAGSYEQYF
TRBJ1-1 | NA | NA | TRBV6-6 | TGTGCCAGCAGTTTACTCACGAACACTGAAGCTTTCTTT | CASSLLTNTEAFF
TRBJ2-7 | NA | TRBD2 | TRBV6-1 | TGTGCCAGCACCCATGGGGGGGTGTCCTACGAGCAGTACTTC | CASTHGGVSYEQYF
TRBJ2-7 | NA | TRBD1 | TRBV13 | TGTGCCAGCAGCTTCGGGACAGGCGTCCACGAGCAGTACTTC | CASSFGTGVHEQYF
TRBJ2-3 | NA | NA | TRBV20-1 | TGCAGTGCCACCTACACAGATACGCAGTATTTT | CSATYTDTQYF
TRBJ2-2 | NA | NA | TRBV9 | TGTGCCAGCAGCGTGGGGTCACGGGGACTTACCGGGGAGCTGTTTTTT | CASSVGSRGLTGELFF
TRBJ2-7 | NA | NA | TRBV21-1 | TGTGCCAGCAGCAAAGTGAGGGACAGGGGGTTGGGCAGCTCCTACGAGCAGTACTTC | CASSKVRDRGLGSSYEQYF
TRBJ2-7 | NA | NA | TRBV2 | TGTGCCAGCAGTGAAAGTCGGGACTCAGTTTACGAGCAGTACTTC | CASSESRDSVYEQYF
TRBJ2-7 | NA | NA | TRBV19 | TGTGCCAGTAGCATTTATTTGGGGGGCTCCTACGAGCAGTACTTC | CASSIYLGGSYEQYF
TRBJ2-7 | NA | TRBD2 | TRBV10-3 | TGTGCCACTAGCGGGGGGCTCGAGCAGTACTTC | CATSGGLEQYF
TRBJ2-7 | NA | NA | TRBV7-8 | TGTGCCAGCAGCAAAAGCCGGTCCTACGAGCAGTACTTC | CASSKSRSYEQYF
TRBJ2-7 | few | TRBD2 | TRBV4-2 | TGTGCCAGCAGCCGCGAAACCAGCGGGGGCTACGAGCAGTACTTC | CASSRETSGGYEQYF